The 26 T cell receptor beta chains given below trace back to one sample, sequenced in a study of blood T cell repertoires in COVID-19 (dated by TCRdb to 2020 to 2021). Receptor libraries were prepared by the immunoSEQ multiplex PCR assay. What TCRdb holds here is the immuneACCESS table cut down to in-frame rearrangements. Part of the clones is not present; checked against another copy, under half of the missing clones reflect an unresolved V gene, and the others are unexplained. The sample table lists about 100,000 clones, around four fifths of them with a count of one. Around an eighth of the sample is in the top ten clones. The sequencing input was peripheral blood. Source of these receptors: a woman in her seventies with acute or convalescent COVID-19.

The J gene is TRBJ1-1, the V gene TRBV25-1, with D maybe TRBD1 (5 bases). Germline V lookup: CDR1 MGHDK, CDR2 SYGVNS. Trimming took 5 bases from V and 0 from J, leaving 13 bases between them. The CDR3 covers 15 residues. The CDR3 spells CASSRPTVMNTEAFF. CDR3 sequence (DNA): TGTGCCAGCAGTCGGCCGACAGTCATGAACACTGAAGCTTTCTTT.

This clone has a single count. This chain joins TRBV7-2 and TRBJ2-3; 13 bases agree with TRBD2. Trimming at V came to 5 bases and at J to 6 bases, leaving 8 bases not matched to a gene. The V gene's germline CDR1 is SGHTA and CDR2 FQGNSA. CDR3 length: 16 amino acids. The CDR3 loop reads CASSPRLAGGGDTQYF. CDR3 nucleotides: TGTGCCAGCAGCCCTCGACTAGCGGGGGGAGGGGATACGCAGTATTTT.

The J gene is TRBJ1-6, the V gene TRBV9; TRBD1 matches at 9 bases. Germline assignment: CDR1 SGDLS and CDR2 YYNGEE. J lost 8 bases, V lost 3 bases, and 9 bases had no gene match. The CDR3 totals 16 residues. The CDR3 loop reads CASSAREGQGHSPLHF. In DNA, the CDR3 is TGTGCCAGCAGCGCGAGGGAAGGACAGGGGCATTCACCCCTCCACTTT.

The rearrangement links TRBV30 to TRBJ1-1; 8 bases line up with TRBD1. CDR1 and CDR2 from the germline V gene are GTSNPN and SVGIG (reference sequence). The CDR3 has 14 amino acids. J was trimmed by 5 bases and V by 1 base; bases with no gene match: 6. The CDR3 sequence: CAWSGLRTGTEAFF. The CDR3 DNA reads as TGTGCCTGGAGTGGATTGAGGACAGGGACTGAAGCTTTCTTT.

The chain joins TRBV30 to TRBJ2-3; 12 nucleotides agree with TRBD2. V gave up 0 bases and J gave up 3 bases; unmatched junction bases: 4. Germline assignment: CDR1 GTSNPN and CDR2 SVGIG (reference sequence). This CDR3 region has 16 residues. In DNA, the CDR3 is TGTGCCTGGAGTGTCCCGACTAGCGGGGGAACAGATACGCAGTATTTT. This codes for CAWSVPTSGGTDTQYF.

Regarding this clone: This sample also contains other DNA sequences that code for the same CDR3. As DNA, the CDR3 is TGTGCCAGCAGCGGACAGTATAGCAATCAGCCCCAGCATTTT. Translated: CASSGQYSNQPQHF. The rearrangement uses TRBV2 and TRBJ1-5; D possibly corresponds to TRBD1 (6 bases). Germline V lookup: CDR1 SNHLY, CDR2 FYNNEI. There are 14 residues in the CDR3. The V gene lost 6 bases and the J gene lost 0 bases, with 9 bases spanning the gap.

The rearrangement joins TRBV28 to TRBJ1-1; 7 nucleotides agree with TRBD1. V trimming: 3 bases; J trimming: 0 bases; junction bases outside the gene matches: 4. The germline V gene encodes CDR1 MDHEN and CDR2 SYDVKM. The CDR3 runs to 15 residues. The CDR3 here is CASSLRQGVNTEAFF. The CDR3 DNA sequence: TGTGCCAGCAGTTTGAGACAGGGTGTGAACACTGAAGCTTTCTTT.

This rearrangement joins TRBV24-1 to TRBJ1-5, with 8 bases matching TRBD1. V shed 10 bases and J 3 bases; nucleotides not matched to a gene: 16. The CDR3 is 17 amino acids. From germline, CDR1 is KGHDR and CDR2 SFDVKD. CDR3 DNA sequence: TGTGCCACGCCCACCACACACAGGGGGAAATACAATCAGCCCCAGCATTTT. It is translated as CATPTTHRGKYNQPQHF.

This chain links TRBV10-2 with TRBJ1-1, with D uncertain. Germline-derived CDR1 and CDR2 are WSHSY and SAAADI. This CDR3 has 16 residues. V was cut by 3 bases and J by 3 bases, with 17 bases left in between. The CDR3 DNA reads TGCGCCAGCAGTGACCGACGGGCCTCCGGGGACACTGAAGCTTTCTTT. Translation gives CASSDRRASGDTEAFF.

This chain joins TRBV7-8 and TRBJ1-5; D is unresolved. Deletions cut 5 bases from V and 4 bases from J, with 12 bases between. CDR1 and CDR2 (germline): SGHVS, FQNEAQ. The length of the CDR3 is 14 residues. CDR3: CASSPREANQPQHF. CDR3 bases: TGTGCCAGCAGCCCACGTGAGGCGAATCAGCCCCAGCATTTT.

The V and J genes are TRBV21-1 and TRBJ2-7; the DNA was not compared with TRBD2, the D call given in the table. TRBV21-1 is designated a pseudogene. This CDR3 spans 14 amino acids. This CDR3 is CASSKDREIYEQYV. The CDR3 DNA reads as TGTGCCAGCAGCAAAGATCGGGAGATCTACGAGCAGTACGTC.

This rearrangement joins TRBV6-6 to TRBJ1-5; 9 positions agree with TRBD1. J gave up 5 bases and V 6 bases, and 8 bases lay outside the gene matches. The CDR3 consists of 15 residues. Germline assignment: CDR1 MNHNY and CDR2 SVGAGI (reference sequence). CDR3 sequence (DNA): TGTGCCAGCAGCCAGGGACAGGGCGGAGATCAGCCCCAGCATTTT. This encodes CASSQGQGGDQPQHF.

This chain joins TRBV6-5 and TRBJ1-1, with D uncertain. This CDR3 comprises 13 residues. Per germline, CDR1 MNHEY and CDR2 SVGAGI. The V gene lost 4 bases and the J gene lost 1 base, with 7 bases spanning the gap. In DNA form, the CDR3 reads TGTGCCAGCAGTTTGCGCCCGAACACTGAAGCTTTCTTT. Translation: CASSLRPNTEAFF.

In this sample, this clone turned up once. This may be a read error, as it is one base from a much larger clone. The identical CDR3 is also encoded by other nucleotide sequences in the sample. The CDR3 reads CASSLTKPIKGTVNQPQHF. Here the CDR3 DNA reads TGCGCCAGCAGCCTAACAAAACCTATTAAAGGGACAGTCAATCAACCCCAGCATTTT. V is TRBV4-1 and J is TRBJ1-5; 7 bases line up with TRBD1. This CDR3 comprises 19 residues. The germline CDR1 and CDR2 sequences are MGHRA and YSYEKL.

This CDR3 reads CASSYVQGGNSPLHF. CDR3 sequence (DNA): TGTGCCAGCAGTTATGTGCAGGGCGGAAATTCACCCCTCCACTTT. The chain joins TRBV6-5 to TRBJ1-6; a weak D match, TRBD1 (5 bases). V lost 3 bases, J lost 7 bases, and 13 bases lay in between. Germline V gene data show CDR1 as MNHEY and CDR2 as SVGAGI. The CDR3 is 15 amino acids.

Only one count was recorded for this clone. Written as DNA, the CDR3 is TGTGCCAGCAGCTTGGCGGGACAGGCTAATGAAAAACTGTTTTTT. It codes for CASSLAGQANEKLFF. The V call is TRBV5-4, the J call TRBJ1-4; 8 bases line up with TRBD1. Germline V lookup: CDR1 SGHNT, CDR2 YYREEE (reference sequence). CDR3 length: 15 amino acids. V trimming: 0 bases; J trimming: 3 bases; junction bases outside the gene matches: 1.

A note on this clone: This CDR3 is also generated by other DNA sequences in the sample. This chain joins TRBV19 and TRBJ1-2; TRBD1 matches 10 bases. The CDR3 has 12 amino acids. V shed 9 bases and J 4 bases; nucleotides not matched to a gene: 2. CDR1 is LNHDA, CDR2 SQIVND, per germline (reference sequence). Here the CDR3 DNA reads TGTGCCAGCCGGGACAGGGGCTATGGCTACACCTTC. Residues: CASRDRGYGYTF.

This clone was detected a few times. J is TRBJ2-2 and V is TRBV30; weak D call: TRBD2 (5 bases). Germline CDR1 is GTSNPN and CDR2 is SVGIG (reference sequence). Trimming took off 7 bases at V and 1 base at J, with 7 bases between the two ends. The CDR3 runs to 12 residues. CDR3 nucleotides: TGTGCCTCCGGACTGAACACCGGGGAGCTGTTTTTT. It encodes CASGLNTGELFF.

CDR3 sequence reads: CASSTGGGAETQYF. DNA of the CDR3: TGTGCCAGTAGTACGGGGGGCGGTGCGGAGACCCAGTACTTC. The chain is built from TRBV19 and TRBJ2-5; possible D gene TRBD2, 7 bases. This CDR3 is 14 amino acids long. Per germline, CDR1 LNHDA and CDR2 SQIVND (reference sequence). Deletions cut 4 bases from V and 5 bases from J, with 14 bases between.

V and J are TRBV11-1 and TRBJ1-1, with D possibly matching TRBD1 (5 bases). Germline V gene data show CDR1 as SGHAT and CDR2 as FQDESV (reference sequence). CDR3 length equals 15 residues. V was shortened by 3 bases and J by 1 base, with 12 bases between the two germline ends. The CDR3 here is CASSFQGGQNTEAFF. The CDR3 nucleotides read TGTGCCAGCAGCTTCCAGGGAGGACAGAACACTGAAGCTTTCTTT. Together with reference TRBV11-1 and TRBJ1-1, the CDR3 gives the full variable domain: EAEVAQSPRYKITEKSQAVAFWCDPISGHATLYWYRQILGQGPELLVQFQDESVVDDSQLPKDRFSAERLKGVDSTLKIQPAELGDSAMYLCASSFQGGQNTEAFFGQGTRLTVV.

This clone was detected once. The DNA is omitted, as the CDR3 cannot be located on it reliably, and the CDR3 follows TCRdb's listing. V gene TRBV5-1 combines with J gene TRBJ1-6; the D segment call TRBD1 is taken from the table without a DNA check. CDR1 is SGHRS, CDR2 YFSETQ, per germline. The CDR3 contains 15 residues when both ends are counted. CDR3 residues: CASSFGPGSSSPLHF.

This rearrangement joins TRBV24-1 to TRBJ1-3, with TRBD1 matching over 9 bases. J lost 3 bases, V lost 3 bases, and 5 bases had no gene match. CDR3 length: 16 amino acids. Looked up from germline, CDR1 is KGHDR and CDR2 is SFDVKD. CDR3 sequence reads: CATSDPGQGNGNTIYF. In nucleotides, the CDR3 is TGTGCCACCAGTGATCCGGGACAGGGTAATGGAAACACCATATATTTT.

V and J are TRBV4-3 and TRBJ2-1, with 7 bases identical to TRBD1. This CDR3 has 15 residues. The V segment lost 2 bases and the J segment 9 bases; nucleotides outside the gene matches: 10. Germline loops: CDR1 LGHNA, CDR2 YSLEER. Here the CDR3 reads CASSQQAATGVEQFF. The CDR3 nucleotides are TGCGCCAGCAGCCAACAAGCTGCTACAGGGGTTGAGCAGTTCTTC.

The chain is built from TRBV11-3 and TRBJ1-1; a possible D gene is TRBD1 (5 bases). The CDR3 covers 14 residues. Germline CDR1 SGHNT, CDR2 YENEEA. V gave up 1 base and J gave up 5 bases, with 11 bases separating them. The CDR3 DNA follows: TGTGCCAGCAGCTTAGGGAGGGGCAGTACTGAAGCTTTCTTT. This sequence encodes CASSLGRGSTEAFF.

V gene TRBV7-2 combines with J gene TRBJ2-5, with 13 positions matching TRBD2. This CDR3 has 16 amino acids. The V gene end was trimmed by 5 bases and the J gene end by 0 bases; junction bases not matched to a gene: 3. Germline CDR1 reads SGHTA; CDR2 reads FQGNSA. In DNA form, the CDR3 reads TGTGCCAGCAGCCCACTAGCGGGGGGGTACCAAGAGACCCAGTACTTC. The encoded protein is CASSPLAGGYQETQYF. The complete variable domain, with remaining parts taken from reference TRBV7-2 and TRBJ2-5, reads GAGVSQSPSNKVTEKGKDVELRCDPISGHTALYWYRQSLGQGLEFLIYFQGNSAPDKSGLPSDRFSAERTGGSVSTLTIQRTQQEDSAVYLCASSPLAGGYQETQYFGPGTRLLVL.

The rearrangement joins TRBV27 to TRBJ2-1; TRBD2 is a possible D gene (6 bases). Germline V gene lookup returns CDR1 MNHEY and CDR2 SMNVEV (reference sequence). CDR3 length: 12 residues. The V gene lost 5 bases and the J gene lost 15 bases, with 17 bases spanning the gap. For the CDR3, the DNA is TGTGCCAGCAGTCCCCTTTCCGGGACTCTGTTCTTC. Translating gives CASSPLSGTLFF.